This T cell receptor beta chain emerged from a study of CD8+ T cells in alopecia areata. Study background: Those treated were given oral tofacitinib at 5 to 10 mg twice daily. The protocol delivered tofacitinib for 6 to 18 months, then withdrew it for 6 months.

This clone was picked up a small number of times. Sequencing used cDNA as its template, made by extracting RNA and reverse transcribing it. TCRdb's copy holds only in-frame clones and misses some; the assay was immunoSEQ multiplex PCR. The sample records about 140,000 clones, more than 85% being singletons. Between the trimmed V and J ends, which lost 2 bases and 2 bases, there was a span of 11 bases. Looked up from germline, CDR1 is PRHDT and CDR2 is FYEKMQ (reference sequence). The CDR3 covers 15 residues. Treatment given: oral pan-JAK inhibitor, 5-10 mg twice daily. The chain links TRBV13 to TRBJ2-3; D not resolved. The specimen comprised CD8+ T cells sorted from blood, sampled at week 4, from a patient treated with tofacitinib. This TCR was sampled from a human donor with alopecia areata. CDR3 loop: CASSLWADDTDTQYF. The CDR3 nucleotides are TGTGCCAGCAGCTTATGGGCAGACGACACAGATACGCAGTATTTT.